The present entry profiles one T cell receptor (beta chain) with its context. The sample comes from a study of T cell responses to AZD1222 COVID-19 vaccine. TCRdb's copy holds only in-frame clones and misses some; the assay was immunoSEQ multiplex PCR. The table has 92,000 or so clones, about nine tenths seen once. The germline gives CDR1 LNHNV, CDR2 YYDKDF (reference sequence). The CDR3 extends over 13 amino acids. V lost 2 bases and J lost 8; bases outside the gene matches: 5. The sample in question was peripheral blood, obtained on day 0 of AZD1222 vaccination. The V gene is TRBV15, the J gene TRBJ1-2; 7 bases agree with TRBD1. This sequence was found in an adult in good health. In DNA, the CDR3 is TGTGCCACCAGCAGAAAGGGGGCTCGGGGCTACACCTTC. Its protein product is CATSRKGARGYTF.